The sequence of this T cell receptor beta chain was determined in a study of T cell repertoires in cytomegalovirus infection. In TCRdb, the reads were re-called with MiXCR into one record per CDR3 protein. The sample has around 330,000 distinct CDR3 sequences, roughly 16% seen once. This clonotype was counted only a few times. The clonotype was recovered from a human donor in good health (CMV status not recorded). Some clones in this sample may be carry-over from other donors' samples. What was sequenced was PBMCs.

As DNA, the CDR3 is TGCAGTGCGAAAGGCGACAGGGGGCAGTTTGATACGCAGTATTTT. This encodes CSAKGDRGQFDTQYF. The chain employs TRBV20-1 and TRBJ2-3, with 10 positions matching TRBD1. The CDR3 sequence is 15 residues long. With 6 bases clipped from V and 6 bases from J, the junction kept 12 bases outside the gene matches. CDR1 is DFQATT, CDR2 SNEGSKA, per germline (reference sequence).